This T cell receptor beta chain was sequenced for a study of cytomegalovirus exposure and HLA in healthy donors. Study at large: Among roughly 180 million T cells, an earlier analysis found roughly 100 million unique TCR beta sequences.

Study results and limitations: In an earlier analysis, in approximately 630 donors, most V segments appeared productive either ~87% or ~30% of the time.

Primers for the PCR totalled 60 Vbeta and 13 Jbeta. Per the original data handling: Later analysis identified 65 million to 80 million unique TCR beta chains, about 10 million shared. Some clones are missing from TCRdb's copy, which holds only in-frame ones; the method was immunoSEQ multiplex PCR. The V and J calls and clone size come from that table; D and trimming were worked out from the DNA. Of 100,000 to 150,000 clones in the sample, 60% to 80% were seen once. Turning to this clone: Its antigen remains unidentified.

Germline CDR1 reads SGHVS; CDR2 reads FNYEAQ. CDR3 length: 13 residues. The rearrangement links TRBV7-6 to TRBJ2-5, with D perhaps matching TRBD1 (6 bases). The DNA end is more similar to TRBJ2-7, so the J call may be wrong. The sequence was collected from a male donor in good health and CMV-seronegative. The specimen was PBMCs. The CDR3 region is CASSPEQGYEQYF. The CDR3 nucleotides read TGTGCCAGCAGCCCTGAACAGGGCTACGAGCAGTACTTC.